A single sample gave rise to the 22 T cell receptor beta chains below, sequenced in a study of identical twins. TCRdb reprocessed the 5' RACE reads via MiXCR and lists one record per CDR3 protein. The profile shows hundreds of thousands of distinct CDR3 sequences, around a sixth of them singletons. The sample was also linked to a second study, of T cells expressing NK-cell markers.

The specimen sequenced was PBMCs. Receptor source: a young woman in good health.

At least ten counts were recorded for this clonotype. CDR3 sequence (DNA): TGCAGCGTTGAAGACCCCGGGGGTGATGGCTACACCTTC. Residues: CSVEDPGGDGYTF. The V gene is TRBV29-1, the J gene TRBJ1-2; maybe TRBD1 (5 bases). CDR1 and CDR2 from the germline V gene are SQVTM and ANQGSEA. With 0 bases removed from V and 6 bases from J, the gap between germline ends came to 11 bases. The CDR3 contains 13 residues.

The chain joins TRBV12-3 or TRBV12-4 to TRBJ1-6; D is ambiguous. Trimming left V 2 bases short and J 8 bases short, with 4 bases between. The CDR3 has 12 amino acids. CDR3 in amino acids: CASSLFYSPLHF. The CDR3 DNA reads as TGTGCCAGCAGTTTATTTTATTCACCCCTCCACTTT.

The chain joins TRBV9 to TRBJ2-5, with TRBD1 identical over 11 bases. After removal of 4 bases from V and 4 bases from J, the junction contained 9 bases not matched to a gene. Germline-derived CDR1 and CDR2 are SGDLS and YYNGEE. The CDR3 has 16 residues. For the CDR3, the DNA is TGTGCCAGCAGCCCTCGTCCCGGGACAGGGGGAGAGACCCAGTACTTC. Translated, it gives CASSPRPGTGGETQYF.

The chain links TRBV20-1 to TRBJ1-1; no definite D call. V shed 3 bases and J shed 1 base, with 12 bases lying between them. Germline CDR1 reads DFQATT; CDR2 reads SNEGSKA (reference sequence). The CDR3 covers 14 residues. CDR3 amino acids: CSARIRSGNTEAFF. DNA of the CDR3: TGCAGTGCTAGGATCAGGTCCGGGAACACTGAAGCTTTCTTT.

The chain has TRBV27 and TRBJ2-3; 9 nucleotides agree with TRBD2. The junction had 10 bases not matched to a gene; V was cut back by 8 bases and J by 4 bases. The CDR3 has 15 residues. Germline V lookup: CDR1 MNHEY, CDR2 SMNVEV (reference sequence). The CDR3 loop reads CASELIAGASDTQYF. As DNA, the CDR3 is TGTGCCAGCGAACTGATAGCGGGAGCCTCAGATACGCAGTATTTT.

This clonotype has a handful of counts. The chain employs TRBV15 and TRBJ2-7, with a weak D call TRBD2 (6 bases). The V and J ends lost 0 bases and 6 bases respectively, with 9 bases between them. The CDR3 totals 13 residues. CDR1 is LNHNV and CDR2 is YYDKDF in the germline V gene (reference sequence). In DNA form, the CDR3 reads TGTGCCACCAGCAGAGATCGGAGGGGCGAGCAGTACTTC. The encoded protein is CATSRDRRGEQYF.

This clonotype was seen more than once but under ten times. The rearrangement joins TRBV9 to TRBJ2-7; TRBD2 aligns across 8 bases. CDR3 size: 15 residues. From germline, CDR1 is SGDLS and CDR2 YYNGEE. V lost 2 bases, J lost 3 bases, and 7 bases stayed unmatched. As DNA, the CDR3 is TGTGCCAGCAGCGTTTCGGGGGGGCCTAACTACGAGCAGTACTTC. It translates to CASSVSGGPNYEQYF.

This clonotype has a count of ten or more. V gene TRBV20-1 combines with J gene TRBJ1-4, with D possibly matching TRBD1 (5 bases). Per the germline V gene, CDR1 is DFQATT and CDR2 is SNEGSKA (reference sequence). The V and J ends lost 5 bases and 10 bases respectively, with 14 bases between them. This CDR3 spans 12 amino acids. The CDR3: CSAWDYTGKLFF. The CDR3 nucleotides are TGCAGTGCTTGGGACTACACTGGAAAACTGTTTTTT.

This clonotype was seen more than once but under ten times. This sequence joins TRBV20-1 and TRBJ2-1, with a weak D call TRBD1 (6 bases). The CDR3 extends over 17 amino acids. CDR1 DFQATT and CDR2 SNEGSKA come from the germline V gene (reference sequence). V lost 3 bases to trimming and J lost 0 bases, with 18 bases between them. CDR3 nucleotide sequence: TGCAGTGCTAGGAGCTTTAGGGGGAAAAGCTCCTACAATGAGCAGTTCTTC. Protein product: CSARSFRGKSSYNEQFF.

The chain links TRBV20-1 to TRBJ1-2, with D possibly being TRBD1 (5 bases). The CDR3 contains 12 residues. The V and J ends lost 6 bases and 2 bases respectively, with 10 bases between them. The germline V gene encodes CDR1 DFQATT and CDR2 SNEGSKA (reference sequence). The CDR3 sequence: CSAKTENYGYTF. The CDR3 DNA sequence: TGCAGTGCAAAGACAGAAAACTATGGCTACACCTTC.

This clonotype showed up just a few times. The rearrangement uses TRBV6-1 and TRBJ2-3, with 7 bases identical to TRBD1. The CDR3 is 14 amino acids. Trimming at V came to 2 bases and at J to 6 bases, leaving 5 bases not matched to a gene. Germline V gene sequence: CDR1 MNHNS, CDR2 SASEGT. The CDR3 bases are TGTGCCAGCAGTGAAAGAACAGGGGCCGATACGCAGTATTTT. It codes for CASSERTGADTQYF.

The sample holds a few counts of this clonotype. V usage is TRBV5-1 and J usage is TRBJ2-5; TRBD1 agrees at 9 bases. V was clipped by 4 bases and J by 6 bases; unmatched bases: 10. The CDR3 length is 15 residues. CDR1 and CDR2 from the germline V gene are SGHRS and YFSETQ. The CDR3 DNA sequence: TGCGCCAGCAGCGGTTCACAGGGGGCAGGGAAGACCCAGTACTTC. Amino acid sequence: CASSGSQGAGKTQYF.

J is TRBJ2-7 and V is TRBV18, with TRBD2 identical over 13 bases. V shed 5 bases, J shed 5 bases, and the junction held 3 bases outside the gene matches. The CDR3 is 14 amino acids. Germline lookup yields CDR1 KGHSH and CDR2 LQKENI. The CDR3, as DNA: TGTGCCAGCTCAACTAGCGGGAGGGGCGACGAGCAGTACTTC. Its translation: CASSTSGRGDEQYF. The full variable domain, completed using reference TRBV18 and TRBJ2-7, is NAGVMQNPRHLVRRRGQEARLRCSPMKGHSHVYWYRQLPEEGLKFMVYLQKENIIDESGMPKERFSAEFPKEGPSILRIQQVVRGDSAAYFCASSTSGRGDEQYFGPGTRLTVT.

There are a few counts of this clonotype. The rearrangement links TRBV29-1 to TRBJ1-1, with 9 bases lining up with TRBD1. Germline CDR1 is SQVTM and CDR2 is ANQGSEA. The CDR3 runs to 15 residues. Trimming cost V 4 bases and J 4 bases; bases outside gene matches: 10. The CDR3 here is CSVVGDRAPPTEAFF. CDR3 coding DNA: TGCAGCGTTGTAGGGGACAGGGCCCCCCCCACTGAAGCTTTCTTT.

This clonotype was seen only a few times. The chain uses TRBV12-5 and TRBJ2-5, with D perhaps TRBD1 (5 bases). CDR1 is LGHNT and CDR2 is FRNRAP in the germline V gene. Trimming pared 3 bases from V and 5 bases from J, leaving 10 bases between. The CDR3 consists of 13 residues. As DNA, the CDR3 is TGTGCTAGTGGTTTTTCAGGGTCGGAGACCCAGTACTTC. This codes for CASGFSGSETQYF. Full variable domain (remainder filled in from reference TRBV12-5 and TRBJ2-5): DARVTQTPRHKVTEMGQEVTMRCQPILGHNTVFWYRQTMMQGLELLAYFRNRAPLDDSGMPKDRFSAEMPDATLATLKIQPSEPRDSAVYFCASGFSGSETQYFGPGTRLLVL.

The sample holds a few counts of this clonotype. The V gene is TRBV7-8, the J gene TRBJ2-5, with 9 bases lining up with TRBD1. V lost 0 bases, J lost 0 bases, and 8 bases stayed unmatched. Germline loops: CDR1 SGHVS, CDR2 FQNEAQ. This CDR3 is 18 amino acids long. The chain's CDR3 is CASSLAHRGPNHQETQYF. CDR3 nucleotide sequence: TGTGCCAGCAGCTTAGCGCACAGGGGGCCCAACCACCAAGAGACCCAGTACTTC.

V gene TRBV12-3 or TRBV12-4 combines with J gene TRBJ2-7; a weak D match, TRBD1 (7 bases). There are 17 residues in the CDR3. The V end lost 7 bases, the J end lost 3 bases, and 25 bases lay between the germline ends. CDR3 in amino acids: CASMTRRLGGASYEQYF. The CDR3 region has the DNA TGTGCCAGCATGACCCGTCGACTAGGGGGCGCAAGCTACGAGCAGTACTTC.

For the CDR3, the DNA is TGTGCCAGCAGCTTAGTGGGACTAGGACCAGATACGCAGTATTTT. Its protein product is CASSLVGLGPDTQYF. The chain is built from TRBV7-9 and TRBJ2-3; the match to TRBD2 covers 8 bases. J was trimmed by 4 bases and V by 1 base; bases with no gene match: 4. The CDR3 spans 15 residues. Germline CDR1 SEHNR, CDR2 FQNEAQ (reference sequence).

The DNA of the CDR3 is TGTGCCAGCAGCACGGTGGACCAAGAGACCCAGTACTTC. The encoded protein is CASSTVDQETQYF. The V gene is TRBV7-7, the J gene TRBJ2-5, with unresolved D. Germline CDR1 is SSHAT and CDR2 is FNYEAQ (reference sequence). Trimming pared 5 bases from V and 0 bases from J, leaving 7 bases between. The CDR3 spans 13 residues. Full variable domain (missing parts from reference TRBV7-7 and TRBJ2-5): GAGVSQSPRYKVTKRGQDVTLRCDPISSHATLYWYQQALGQGPEFLTYFNYEAQPDKSGLPSDRFSAERPEGSISTLTIQRTEQRDSAMYRCASSTVDQETQYFGPGTRLLVL.

This clonotype was detected only a few times. The V gene is TRBV5-1, the J gene TRBJ2-1, with TRBD2 matching over 8 bases. The CDR3 totals 19 residues. Trimming cost V 3 bases and J 0 bases; bases outside gene matches: 14. Germline V CDR1 and CDR2: SGHRS, YFSETQ. The CDR3 bases are TGCGCCAGCAGCTCAGGTCTGCGGGGGGCAAGGAGCTCCTACAATGAGCAGTTCTTC. Amino acid sequence: CASSSGLRGARSSYNEQFF.

The J gene is TRBJ1-1, the V gene TRBV5-1; D perhaps matches TRBD1 (5 bases). Trimming cost V 4 bases and J 5 bases, with 18 bases left between them. Germline CDR1 SGHRS, CDR2 YFSETQ. The length of the CDR3 is 15 residues. The CDR3 loop reads CASSAPSRVGTEAFF. The CDR3 nucleotides are TGCGCCAGCAGCGCCCCTTCCAGGGTGGGAACTGAAGCTTTCTTT.

Only a few counts were recorded for this clonotype. The chain couples TRBV5-1 to TRBJ2-1; D uncertain. V was cut by 2 bases and J by 4 bases, with 10 bases left in between. The CDR3 spans 14 residues. The V gene's germline CDR1 is SGHRS and CDR2 YFSETQ. CDR3 DNA sequence: TGCGCCAGCAGCTTCTTGTCCGATTACAATGAGCAGTTCTTC. Its protein is CASSFLSDYNEQFF.